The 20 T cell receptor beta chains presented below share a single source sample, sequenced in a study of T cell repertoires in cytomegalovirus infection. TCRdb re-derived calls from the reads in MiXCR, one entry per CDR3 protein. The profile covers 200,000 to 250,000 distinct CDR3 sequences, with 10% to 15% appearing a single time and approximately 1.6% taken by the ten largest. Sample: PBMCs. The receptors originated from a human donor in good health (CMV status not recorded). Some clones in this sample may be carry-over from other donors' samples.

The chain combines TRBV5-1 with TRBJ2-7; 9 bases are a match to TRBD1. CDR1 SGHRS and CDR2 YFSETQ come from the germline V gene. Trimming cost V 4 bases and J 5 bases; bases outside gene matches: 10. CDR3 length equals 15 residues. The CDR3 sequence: CASSPRTGDRHEQYF. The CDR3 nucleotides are TGCGCCAGCAGCCCGCGGACAGGGGATCGACACGAGCAGTACTTC.

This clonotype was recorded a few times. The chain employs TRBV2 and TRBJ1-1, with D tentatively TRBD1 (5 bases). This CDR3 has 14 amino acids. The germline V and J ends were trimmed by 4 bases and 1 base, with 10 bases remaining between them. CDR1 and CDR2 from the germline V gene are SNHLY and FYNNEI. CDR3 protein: CASSVSGANTEAFF. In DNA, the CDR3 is TGTGCCAGCAGTGTTTCCGGGGCGAACACTGAAGCTTTCTTT. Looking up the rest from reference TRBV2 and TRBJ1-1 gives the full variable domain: EPEVTQTPSHQVTQMGQEVILRCVPISNHLYFYWYRQILGQKVEFLVSFYNNEISEKSEIFDDQFSVERPDGSNFTLKIRSTKLEDSAMYFCASSVSGANTEAFFGQGTRLTVV.

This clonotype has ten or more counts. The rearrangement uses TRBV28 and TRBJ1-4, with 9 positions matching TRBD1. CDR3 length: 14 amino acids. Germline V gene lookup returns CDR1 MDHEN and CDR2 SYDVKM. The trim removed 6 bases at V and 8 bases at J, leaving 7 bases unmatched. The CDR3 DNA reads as TGTGCCAGCAGGGAGGGGGGGACAGGGGAAAAACTGTTTTTT. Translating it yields CASREGGTGEKLFF.

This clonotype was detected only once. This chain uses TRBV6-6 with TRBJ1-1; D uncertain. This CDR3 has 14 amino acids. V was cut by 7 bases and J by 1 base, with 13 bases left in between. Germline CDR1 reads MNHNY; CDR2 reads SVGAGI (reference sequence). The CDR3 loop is CASNNGQTNTEAFF. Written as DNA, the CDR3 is TGTGCCAGCAACAACGGGCAGACGAACACTGAAGCTTTCTTT.

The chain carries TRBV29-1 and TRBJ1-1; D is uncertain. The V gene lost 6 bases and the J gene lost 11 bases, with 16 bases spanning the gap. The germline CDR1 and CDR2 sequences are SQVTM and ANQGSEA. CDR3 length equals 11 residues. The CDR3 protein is CSVKEKSEAFF. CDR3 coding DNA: TGCAGCGTAAAGGAAAAATCCGAGGCTTTCTTT.

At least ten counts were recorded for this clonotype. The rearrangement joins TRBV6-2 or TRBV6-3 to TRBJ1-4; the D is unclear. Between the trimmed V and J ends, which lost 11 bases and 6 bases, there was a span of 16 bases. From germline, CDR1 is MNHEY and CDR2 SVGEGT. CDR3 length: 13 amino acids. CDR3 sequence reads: CASAGRPYEKLFF. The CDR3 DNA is TGTGCCTCGGCTGGACGTCCGTATGAAAAACTGTTTTTT.

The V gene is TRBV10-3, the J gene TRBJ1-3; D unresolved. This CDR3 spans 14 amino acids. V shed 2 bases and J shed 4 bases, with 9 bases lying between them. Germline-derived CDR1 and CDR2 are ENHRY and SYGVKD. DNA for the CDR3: TGTGCCATCAGTGAGCCCAGTAGAGGAAACACCATATATTTT. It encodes CAISEPSRGNTIYF.

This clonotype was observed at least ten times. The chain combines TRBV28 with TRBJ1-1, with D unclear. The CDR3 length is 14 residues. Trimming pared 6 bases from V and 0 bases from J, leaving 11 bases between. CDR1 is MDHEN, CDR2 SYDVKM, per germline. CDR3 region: CASRLGRLNTEAFF. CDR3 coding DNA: TGTGCCAGCAGATTAGGGCGTCTGAACACTGAAGCTTTCTTT.

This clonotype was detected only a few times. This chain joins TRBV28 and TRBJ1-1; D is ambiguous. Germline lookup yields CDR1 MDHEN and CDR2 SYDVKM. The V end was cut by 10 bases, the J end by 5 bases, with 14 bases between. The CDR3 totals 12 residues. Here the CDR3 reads CATHQVRTEAFF. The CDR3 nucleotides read TGTGCCACCCACCAAGTACGTACTGAAGCTTTCTTT. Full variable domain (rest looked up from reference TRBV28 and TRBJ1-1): DVKVTQSSRYLVKRTGEKVFLECVQDMDHENMFWYRQDPGLGLRLIYFSYDVKMKEKGDIPEGYSVSREKKERFSLILESASTNQTSMYLCATHQVRTEAFFGQGTRLTVV.

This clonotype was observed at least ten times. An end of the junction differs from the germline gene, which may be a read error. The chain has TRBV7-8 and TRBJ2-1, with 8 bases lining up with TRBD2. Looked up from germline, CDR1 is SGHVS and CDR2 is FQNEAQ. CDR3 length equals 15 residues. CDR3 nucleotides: TGTGCCAGCAGCTTAGTGGGCGGGGGGTACACTGAGCAGTTCTTC. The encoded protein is CASSLVGGGYTEQFF. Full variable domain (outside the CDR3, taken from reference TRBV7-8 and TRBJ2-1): GAGVSQSPRYKVAKRGQDVALRCDPISGHVSLFWYQQALGQGPEFLTYFQNEAQLDKSGLPSDRFFAERPEGSVSTLKIQRTQQEDSAVYLCASSLVGGGYTEQFFGPGTRLTVL.

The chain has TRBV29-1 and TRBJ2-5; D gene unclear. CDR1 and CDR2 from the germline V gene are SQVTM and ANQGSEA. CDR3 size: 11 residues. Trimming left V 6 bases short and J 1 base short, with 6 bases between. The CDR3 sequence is CSVRPQETQYF. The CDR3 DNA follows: TGCAGCGTCCGACCCCAAGAGACCCAGTACTTC.

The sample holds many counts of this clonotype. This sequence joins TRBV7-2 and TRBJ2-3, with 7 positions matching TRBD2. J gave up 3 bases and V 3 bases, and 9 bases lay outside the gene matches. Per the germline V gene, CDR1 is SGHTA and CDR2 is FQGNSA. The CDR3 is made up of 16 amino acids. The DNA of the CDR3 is TGTGCCAGCAGCTTCGGCGCGGGAGAAGGAACAGATACGCAGTATTTT. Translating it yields CASSFGAGEGTDTQYF.

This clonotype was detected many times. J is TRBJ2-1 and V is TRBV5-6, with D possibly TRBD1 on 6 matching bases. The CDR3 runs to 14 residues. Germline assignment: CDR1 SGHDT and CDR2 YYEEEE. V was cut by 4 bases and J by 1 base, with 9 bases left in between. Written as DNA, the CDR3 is TGTGCCAGCAGCCAAGGACAGTCCTACAATGAGCAGTTCTTC. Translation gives CASSQGQSYNEQFF.

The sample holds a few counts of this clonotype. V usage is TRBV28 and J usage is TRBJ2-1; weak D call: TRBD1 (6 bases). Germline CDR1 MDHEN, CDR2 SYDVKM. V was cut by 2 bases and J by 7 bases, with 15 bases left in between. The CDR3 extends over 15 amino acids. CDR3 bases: TGTGCCAGCAGTTTAAGACAGGCAGTCCAGAATGAGCAGTTCTTC. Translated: CASSLRQAVQNEQFF.

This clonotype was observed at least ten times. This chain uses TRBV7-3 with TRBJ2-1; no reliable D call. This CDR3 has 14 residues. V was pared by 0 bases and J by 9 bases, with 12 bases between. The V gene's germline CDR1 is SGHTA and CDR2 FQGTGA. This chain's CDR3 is CASSLTHLGIEQFF. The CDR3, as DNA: TGTGCCAGCAGCTTAACACATCTAGGCATTGAGCAGTTCTTC.

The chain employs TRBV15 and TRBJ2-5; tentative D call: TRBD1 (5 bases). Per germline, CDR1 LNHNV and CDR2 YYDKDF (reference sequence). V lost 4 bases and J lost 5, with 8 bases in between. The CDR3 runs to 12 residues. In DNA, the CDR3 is TGTGCCACCAGCAAGCCAGGGGAGACCCAGTACTTC. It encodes CATSKPGETQYF.

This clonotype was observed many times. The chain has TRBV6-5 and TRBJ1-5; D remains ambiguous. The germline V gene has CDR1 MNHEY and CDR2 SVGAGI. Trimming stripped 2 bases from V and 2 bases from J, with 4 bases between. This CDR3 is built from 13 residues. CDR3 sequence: CASSYDGNQPQHF. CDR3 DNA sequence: TGTGCCAGCAGTTACGATGGCAATCAGCCCCAGCATTTT.

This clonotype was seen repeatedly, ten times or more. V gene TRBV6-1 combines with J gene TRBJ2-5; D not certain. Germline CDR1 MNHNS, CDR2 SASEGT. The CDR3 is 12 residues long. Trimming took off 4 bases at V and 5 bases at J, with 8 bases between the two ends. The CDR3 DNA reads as TGTGCCAGCAGTGTTTCCCGGGAGACCCAGTACTTC. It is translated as CASSVSRETQYF.

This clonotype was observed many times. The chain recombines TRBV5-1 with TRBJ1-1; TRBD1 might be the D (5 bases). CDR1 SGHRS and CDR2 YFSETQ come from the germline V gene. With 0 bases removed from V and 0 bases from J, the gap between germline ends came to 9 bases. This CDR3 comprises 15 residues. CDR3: CASSLGTRLNTEAFF. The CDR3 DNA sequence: TGCGCCAGCAGCTTGGGGACAAGGTTGAACACTGAAGCTTTCTTT.

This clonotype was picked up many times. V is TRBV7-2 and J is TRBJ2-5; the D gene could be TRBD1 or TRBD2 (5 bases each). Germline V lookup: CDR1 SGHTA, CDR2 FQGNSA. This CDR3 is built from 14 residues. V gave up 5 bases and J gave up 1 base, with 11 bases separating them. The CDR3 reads CASSPGPIQETQYF. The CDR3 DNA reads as TGTGCCAGCAGCCCGGGACCCATCCAAGAGACCCAGTACTTC.